The 23 T cell receptor beta chains presented below share a single source sample, sequenced in a study of CD8 T cells in ankylosing spondylitis. Overall study results and limits: Apparently characteristic of ankylosing spondylitis blood was a TCR beta motif (under ten highly homologous variants).

TCRdb processed the 5' RACE reads anew with MiXCR; each CDR3 protein has one entry. The sample includes about 390,000 distinct CDR3 sequences, around 24% of them seen just once. What these receptors recognize is not known. Sequencing input: blood, either unsorted or a sorted T cell fraction (not recorded which). These receptor sequences come from a male donor with ankylosing spondylitis.

The CDR3 nucleotides read TGTGCCAGCAGCTTAAACCCCGGGTCCTACGAGCAGTACTTC. Amino acids: CASSLNPGSYEQYF. The V gene is TRBV7-3, the J gene TRBJ2-7; D is undetermined. The germline V and J ends were trimmed by 1 base and 1 base, with 8 bases remaining between them. The CDR3 sequence is 14 residues long. The germline CDR1 and CDR2 sequences are SGHTA and FQGTGA.

The chain combines TRBV19 with TRBJ2-2, with TRBD2 matching over 8 bases. V shed 5 bases, J shed 9 bases, and the junction held 8 bases outside the gene matches. The CDR3 totals 14 residues. From germline, CDR1 is LNHDA and CDR2 SQIVND (reference sequence). The DNA of the CDR3 is TGTGCCAGTAGTTGGGGGACTAGTCAGCGGGAGCTGTTTTTT. As protein: CASSWGTSQRELFF.

The chain links TRBV2 to TRBJ2-2, with 7 bases that match TRBD1. The length of the CDR3 is 14 residues. With V trimmed by 11 bases and J by 2 bases, 8 bases remained unmatched. Germline assignment: CDR1 SNHLY and CDR2 FYNNEI. The CDR3 DNA reads as TGTGCCGGCCGGACAGGTCTTAACACCGGGGAGCTGTTTTTT. As protein: CAGRTGLNTGELFF.

This clonotype was detected only a few times. The CDR3 DNA reads TGTGCCAGCAGCCCCCTGGCAGGGTTGGGGAACACTGAAGCTTTCTTT. Residues: CASSPLAGLGNTEAFF. The chain uses TRBV7-9 and TRBJ1-1; D is perhaps TRBD1 (5 bases). CDR1 and CDR2 (germline): SEHNR, FQNEAQ (reference sequence). Trimming stripped 5 bases from V and 1 base from J, with 17 bases between. CDR3 length: 16 residues.

This chain connects TRBV6-5 to TRBJ1-5; TRBD1 is a possible D gene (5 bases). V gave up 2 bases and J gave up 8 bases, with 22 bases separating them. The CDR3 extends over 17 amino acids. Germline V gene sequence: CDR1 MNHEY, CDR2 SVGAGI. CDR3 bases: TGTGCCAGCAGTTACAGCCCCCCGGGGCAGGGAACGAAGCCCCAGCATTTT. The encoded protein is CASSYSPPGQGTKPQHF.

This clonotype has a count of ten or more. The chain carries TRBV28 and TRBJ2-6; 9 positions match TRBD1. CDR3 length equals 16 residues. Unmatched junction bases numbered 5, after V lost 7 bases and J lost 1 base. The germline V gene has CDR1 MDHEN and CDR2 SYDVKM. CDR3 protein: CASKGQGVSGANVLTF. The DNA of the CDR3 is TGTGCCAGCAAGGGACAGGGAGTTTCTGGGGCCAACGTCCTGACTTTC.

This clonotype was seen a few times. The V and J genes are TRBV28 and TRBJ2-7, with D hard to call. This CDR3 spans 13 amino acids. V was cut by 6 bases and J by 6 bases, with 15 bases left in between. Germline V lookup: CDR1 MDHEN, CDR2 SYDVKM. The CDR3 DNA follows: TGTGCCAGCAGCCCCCCCCCGATAGGCGAGCAGTACTTC. Translated, it gives CASSPPPIGEQYF.

This clonotype has just a few counts. J is TRBJ2-3 and V is TRBV12-3 or TRBV12-4, with a weak D call TRBD2 (6 bases). The CDR3 has 17 amino acids. V was shortened by 4 bases and J by 6 bases, with 23 bases between the two germline ends. The chain's CDR3 is CASSWVGRSNSWDTQYF. CDR3 bases: TGTGCCAGCAGTTGGGTAGGGAGGTCCAATTCTTGGGATACGCAGTATTTT.

This clonotype was observed many times. The chain recombines TRBV27 with TRBJ2-7; 10 nucleotides match TRBD1. CDR1 is MNHEY, CDR2 SMNVEV, per germline (reference sequence). This CDR3 has 13 residues. V was clipped by 6 bases and J by 2 bases; unmatched bases: 1. In nucleotides, the CDR3 is TGTGCCAGCAGGGGGACAGGGGCCTACGAGCAGTACTTC. Translated, it gives CASRGTGAYEQYF.

V gene TRBV11-2 combines with J gene TRBJ2-2; no clear D gene. CDR1 is SGHAT, CDR2 FQNNGV, per germline. Between the trimmed V and J ends, which lost 3 bases and 7 bases, there was a span of 15 bases. The CDR3 covers 15 residues. CDR3 protein: CASSFRSTYSGELFF. The CDR3 coding sequence is TGTGCCAGCAGCTTCCGCTCCACGTACAGCGGGGAGCTGTTTTTT.

V is TRBV19 and J is TRBJ2-1; maybe TRBD2 (6 bases). Per germline, CDR1 LNHDA and CDR2 SQIVND (reference sequence). This CDR3 has 12 amino acids. V gave up 4 bases and J gave up 12 bases, with 13 bases separating them. The CDR3 region is CASSTGGGRQFF. Written as DNA, the CDR3 is TGTGCCAGTAGTACCGGTGGGGGGAGGCAGTTCTTC.

The chain is built from TRBV7-2 and TRBJ2-5, with D perhaps given as TRBD1 or TRBD2 (5 bases each). The CDR3 totals 15 residues. V gave up 2 bases and J gave up 4 bases, with 14 bases separating them. Germline assignment: CDR1 SGHTA and CDR2 FQGNSA. The CDR3 sequence: CASSLLMIGGETQYF. In DNA, the CDR3 is TGTGCCAGCAGCTTACTGATGATTGGGGGAGAGACCCAGTACTTC.

This clonotype was counted between two and nine times. V usage is TRBV27 and J usage is TRBJ2-3; 11 nucleotides match TRBD2. CDR3 size: 15 residues. Germline V lookup: CDR1 MNHEY, CDR2 SMNVEV (reference sequence). J lost 2 bases, V lost 6 bases, and 4 bases had no gene match. The CDR3 bases are TGTGCCAGCAGGGGACTAGCGGCGAACACAGATACGCAGTATTTT. Encoded protein: CASRGLAANTDTQYF.

The chain has TRBV12-3 or TRBV12-4 and TRBJ2-3; TRBD1 or TRBD2 may be the D gene (6 bases each). This CDR3 comprises 13 residues. Trimming pared 3 bases from V and 7 bases from J, leaving 11 bases between. CDR3 nucleotide sequence: TGTGCCAGCAGTTTGAGGGGGGCTAATACGCAGTATTTT. Its translation is CASSLRGANTQYF.

The V call is TRBV5-5, the J call TRBJ2-2, with 7 bases aligning to TRBD2. CDR1 and CDR2 from the germline V gene are SGHKS and YYEKEE (reference sequence). This CDR3 has 15 residues. J was trimmed by 5 bases and V by 4 bases; bases with no gene match: 8. The CDR3 sequence is CASSRGEGITGELFF. CDR3 DNA: TGTGCCAGCAGCCGGGGGGAGGGGATAACCGGGGAGCTGTTTTTT.

This clonotype appeared many times. V is TRBV29-1 and J is TRBJ2-1; D is unresolved. The CDR3 has 11 amino acids. V lost 6 bases, J lost 11 bases, and 14 bases lay in between. Germline V gene data show CDR1 as SQVTM and CDR2 as ANQGSEA. CDR3 sequence: CSVLPASKQFF. In DNA form, the CDR3 reads TGCAGCGTCTTACCAGCCTCCAAGCAGTTCTTC.

This clonotype was observed a handful of times. V gene TRBV6-1 combines with J gene TRBJ2-3, with TRBD2 matching over 9 bases. Germline CDR1 MNHNS, CDR2 SASEGT. The CDR3 runs 14 residues. Trimming at V came to 8 bases and at J to 9 bases, leaving 12 bases not matched to a gene. The CDR3 sequence is CASGREGPTGTQYF. CDR3 DNA: TGTGCCAGCGGGCGGGAGGGCCCGACAGGGACGCAGTATTTT.

In its sample, this clonotype was seen many times. The gene calls are TRBV5-1 and TRBJ2-3; D is unclear. Germline CDR1 reads SGHRS; CDR2 reads YFSETQ. The CDR3 sequence is 14 residues long. V lost 3 bases and J lost 0, with 8 bases in between. The chain's CDR3 is CASSWADSTDTQYF. DNA of the CDR3: TGCGCCAGCAGCTGGGCAGATAGCACAGATACGCAGTATTTT.

Only a few counts were recorded for this clonotype. The rearrangement uses TRBV5-1 and TRBJ2-5, with D perhaps being TRBD1 or TRBD2 (5 bases each). The CDR3 runs to 19 residues. The V gene's germline CDR1 is SGHRS and CDR2 YFSETQ. V gave up 1 base and J gave up 0 bases, with 22 bases separating them. This CDR3 is CASSLSSSGLAVYQETQYF. CDR3 DNA sequence: TGCGCCAGCAGCTTGTCTTCATCGGGGCTAGCCGTGTACCAAGAGACCCAGTACTTC. Full variable domain (rest looked up from reference TRBV5-1 and TRBJ2-5): KAGVTQTPRYLIKTRGQQVTLSCSPISGHRSVSWYQQTPGQGLQFLFEYFSETQRNKGNFPGRFSGRQFSNSRSEMNVSTLELGDSALYLCASSLSSSGLAVYQETQYFGPGTRLLVL.

This clonotype was recorded a few times. This CDR3 reads CASSITLAGGTYEQYF. The CDR3 nucleotides read TGTGCCAGCAGCATCACATTAGCGGGAGGGACCTACGAGCAGTACTTC. This sequence joins TRBV7-2 and TRBJ2-7; 11 bases match TRBD2. This CDR3 is 16 amino acids long. Germline V gene data show CDR1 as SGHTA and CDR2 as FQGNSA. V lost 5 bases to trimming and J lost 2 bases; unmatched junction nucleotides: 8.

The sample holds a few counts of this clonotype. The CDR3 reads CASSQGQLGTEAFF. CDR3 bases: TGTGCCAGCAGCCAAGGGCAGCTAGGCACTGAAGCTTTCTTT. This sequence joins TRBV3-1 and TRBJ1-1; no firm D call. Germline loops: CDR1 LGHDT, CDR2 YNNKEL (reference sequence). The V end was cut by 1 base, the J end by 4 bases, with 10 bases between. CDR3 size: 14 residues.

This clonotype has only a few counts. The V call is TRBV7-2, the J call TRBJ2-1, with TRBD2 matching over 11 bases. Germline loops: CDR1 SGHTA, CDR2 FQGNSA. This CDR3 contains 12 residues. V shed 4 bases and J 12 bases; nucleotides not matched to a gene: 2. CDR3 nucleotide sequence: TGTGCCAGCAGCTATCTAGCGGGAGGGCAGTTCTTC. Translated: CASSYLAGGQFF.

This clonotype was seen a few times. V is TRBV12-3 or TRBV12-4 and J is TRBJ2-7, with 7 bases identical to TRBD1. There are 14 residues in the CDR3. V lost 4 bases, J lost 4 bases, and 7 bases stayed unmatched. Here the CDR3 reads CASSWGQPMYEQYF. DNA of the CDR3: TGTGCCAGCAGTTGGGGACAGCCCATGTACGAGCAGTACTTC.